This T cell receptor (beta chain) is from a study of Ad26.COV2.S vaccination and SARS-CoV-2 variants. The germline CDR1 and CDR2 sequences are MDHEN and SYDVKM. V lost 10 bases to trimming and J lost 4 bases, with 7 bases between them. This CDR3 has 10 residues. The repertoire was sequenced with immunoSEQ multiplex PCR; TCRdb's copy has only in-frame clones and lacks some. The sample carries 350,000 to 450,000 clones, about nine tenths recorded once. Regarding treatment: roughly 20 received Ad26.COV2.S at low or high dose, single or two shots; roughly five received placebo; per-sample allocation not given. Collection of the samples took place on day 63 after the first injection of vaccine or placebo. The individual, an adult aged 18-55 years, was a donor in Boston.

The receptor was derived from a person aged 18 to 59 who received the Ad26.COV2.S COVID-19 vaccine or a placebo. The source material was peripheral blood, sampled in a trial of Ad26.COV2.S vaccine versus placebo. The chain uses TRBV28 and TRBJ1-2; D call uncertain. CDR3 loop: CATMSYGYTF. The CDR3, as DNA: TGTGCCACCATGAGCTATGGCTACACCTTC.